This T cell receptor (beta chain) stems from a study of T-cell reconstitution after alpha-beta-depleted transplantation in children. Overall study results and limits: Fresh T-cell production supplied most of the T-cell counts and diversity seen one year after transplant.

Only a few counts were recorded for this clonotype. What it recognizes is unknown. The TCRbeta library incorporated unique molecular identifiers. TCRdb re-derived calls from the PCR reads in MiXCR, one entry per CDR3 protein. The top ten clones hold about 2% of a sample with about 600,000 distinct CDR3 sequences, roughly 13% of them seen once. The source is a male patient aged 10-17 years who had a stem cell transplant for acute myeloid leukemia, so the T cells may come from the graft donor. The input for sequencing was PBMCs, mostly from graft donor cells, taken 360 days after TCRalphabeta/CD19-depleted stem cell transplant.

This CDR3 is CASSPLAQVGRDVQFF. In nucleotides, the CDR3 is TGTGCCAGCTCACCACTAGCCCAGGTGGGCCGGGACGTGCAGTTCTTC. The J gene is TRBJ2-1, the V gene TRBV18; either TRBD1 or TRBD2 may supply D (5 bases each). This CDR3 is built from 16 residues. Germline V gene lookup returns CDR1 KGHSH and CDR2 LQKENI. Trimming cost V 1 base and J 12 bases, with 22 bases left between them.